A selection of T cell receptor beta chains follows, all from one sample in a study of PD-1 blockade in classical Hodgkin lymphoma. TCRdb's copy holds only in-frame clones and misses some; the assay was immunoSEQ multiplex PCR. The sample has about 85,000 clones, about nine tenths seen once. Sequences were derived from peripheral blood mononuclear cells (PBMCs), sampled before the fourth cycle of nivolumab. The receptors shown here come from a human donor with classical Hodgkin lymphoma. The CDR3 runs from the conserved cysteine through the conserved F or W. The order of the fields is D gene, CDR3 length, clone size, J gene, V gene, CDR3 protein, CDR3 DNA. The D gene is left open where the match is weak. Size is omitted from some rows. Given values are once, few, many or a class for expanded clones.

D gene: NA; CDR3 length: 11; clone size: NA; J gene: TRBJ1-1; V gene: TRBV6-5; CDR3 protein: CASSRGTEAFF; CDR3 DNA: TGTGCCAGCAGTAGGGGGACTGAAGCTTTCTTT
D gene: TRBD1; CDR3 length: 16; clone size: NA; J gene: TRBJ2-3; V gene: TRBV7-2; CDR3 protein: CASSNYWTGGTDTQYF; CDR3 DNA: TGTGCCAGCAGCAATTATTGGACAGGGGGCACAGATACGCAGTATTTT
D gene: TRBD2; CDR3 length: 14; clone size: NA; J gene: TRBJ2-1; V gene: TRBV10-2; CDR3 protein: CATLSLAVFNEQFF; CDR3 DNA: TGCGCCACCCTATCACTAGCGGTATTCAATGAGCAGTTCTTC
D gene: NA; CDR3 length: 14; clone size: NA; J gene: TRBJ2-3; V gene: TRBV5-6; CDR3 protein: CASSSMTSSDTQYF; CDR3 DNA: TGTGCCAGCAGCTCGATGACTAGTTCGGATACGCAGTATTTT
D gene: TRBD1; CDR3 length: 16; clone size: NA; J gene: TRBJ2-3; V gene: TRBV5-1; CDR3 protein: CASSLLGGTDTDTQYF; CDR3 DNA: TGCGCCAGCAGCTTACTAGGGGGCACGGACACAGATACGCAGTATTTT
D gene: NA; CDR3 length: 15; clone size: NA; J gene: TRBJ1-3; V gene: TRBV11-2; CDR3 protein: CASSLGQWSGNTIYF; CDR3 DNA: TGTGCCAGCAGCTTAGGTCAATGGTCTGGAAACACCATATATTTT
D gene: TRBD2; CDR3 length: 15; clone size: NA; J gene: TRBJ2-3; V gene: TRBV18; CDR3 protein: CASSPPGAGGDTQYF; CDR3 DNA: TGTGCCAGCTCACCACCGGGAGCGGGGGGGGATACGCAGTATTTT
D gene: NA; CDR3 length: 12; clone size: NA; J gene: TRBJ2-7; V gene: TRBV30; CDR3 protein: CAWRDNSYEQYF; CDR3 DNA: TGTGCCTGGCGGGACAACTCCTACGAGCAGTACTTC
D gene: NA; CDR3 length: 15; clone size: NA; J gene: TRBJ1-6; V gene: TRBV30; CDR3 protein: CAPWSPTGQHSPLHF; CDR3 DNA: TGTGCCCCCTGGAGCCCAACAGGGCAACATTCACCCCTCCACTTT
D gene: NA; CDR3 length: 12; clone size: NA; J gene: TRBJ2-1; V gene: TRBV19; CDR3 protein: CASSLRQNEQFF; CDR3 DNA: TGTGCCAGTAGTCTACGCCAAAATGAGCAGTTCTTC
D gene: TRBD2; CDR3 length: 14; clone size: NA; J gene: TRBJ2-4; V gene: TRBV13; CDR3 protein: CASLLAGDLNIQYF; CDR3 DNA: TGTGCCAGCTTACTAGCGGGGGACCTAAACATTCAGTACTTC
D gene: NA; CDR3 length: 15; clone size: NA; J gene: TRBJ2-3; V gene: TRBV4-3; CDR3 protein: CASSQDQGTTDTQYF; CDR3 DNA: TGCGCCAGCAGCCAAGATCAGGGAACCACAGATACGCAGTATTTT
D gene: NA; CDR3 length: 14; clone size: few; J gene: TRBJ2-7; V gene: TRBV28; CDR3 protein: CATRGRYIAHEQYF; CDR3 DNA: TGTGCCACAAGGGGCCGTTATATCGCCCACGAGCAGTACTTC
D gene: NA; CDR3 length: 13; clone size: NA; J gene: TRBJ2-3; V gene: TRBV6-4; CDR3 protein: CASSDASQNTQYF; CDR3 DNA: TGTGCCAGCAGTGACGCATCTCAGAATACGCAGTATTTT
D gene: TRBD2; CDR3 length: 17; clone size: NA; J gene: TRBJ2-5; V gene: TRBV28; CDR3 protein: CASSPTRLAGPPKTQYF; CDR3 DNA: TGTGCCAGCAGCCCCACAAGACTAGCGGGACCTCCAAAGACCCAGTACTTC
D gene: TRBD1; CDR3 length: 14; clone size: NA; J gene: TRBJ2-2; V gene: TRBV19; CDR3 protein: CASTKTGDTGELFF; CDR3 DNA: TGTGCCAGTACCAAGACAGGGGATACCGGGGAGCTGTTTTTT
D gene: TRBD1; CDR3 length: 16; clone size: NA; J gene: TRBJ1-1; V gene: TRBV27; CDR3 protein: CASSLSGQGTNTEAFF; CDR3 DNA: TGTGCCAGCAGTTTATCGGGACAGGGGACGAACACTGAAGCTTTCTTT
D gene: NA; CDR3 length: 13; clone size: few; J gene: TRBJ1-1; V gene: TRBV30; CDR3 protein: CAWSVAVNTEAFF; CDR3 DNA: TGTGCCTGGAGTGTAGCGGTGAACACTGAAGCTTTCTTT
D gene: TRBD1; CDR3 length: 17; clone size: NA; J gene: TRBJ1-1; V gene: TRBV2; CDR3 protein: CASGDRGVGARYTEAFF; CDR3 DNA: TGTGCCAGCGGGGACAGGGGGGTAGGGGCTAGATACACTGAAGCTTTCTTT
D gene: TRBD1; CDR3 length: 15; clone size: NA; J gene: TRBJ1-3; V gene: TRBV7-2; CDR3 protein: CASSPGTGSGNTIYF; CDR3 DNA: TGTGCCAGCAGCCCGGGGACAGGGTCCGGAAACACCATATATTTT
D gene: TRBD1; CDR3 length: 15; clone size: NA; J gene: TRBJ1-1; V gene: TRBV6-1; CDR3 protein: CASNPDRVMNTEAFF; CDR3 DNA: TGTGCCAGCAACCCTGACAGGGTCATGAACACTGAAGCTTTCTTT
D gene: NA; CDR3 length: 14; clone size: NA; J gene: TRBJ2-1; V gene: TRBV28; CDR3 protein: CASSLRGVYNEQFF; CDR3 DNA: TGTGCCAGCAGTTTGAGGGGCGTTTACAATGAGCAGTTCTTC
D gene: TRBD1; CDR3 length: 13; clone size: NA; J gene: TRBJ1-2; V gene: TRBV2; CDR3 protein: CASSLRGRDGYTF; CDR3 DNA: TGTGCCAGCAGCCTCAGGGGGCGGGATGGCTACACCTTC
D gene: NA; CDR3 length: 14; clone size: NA; J gene: TRBJ2-3; V gene: TRBV14; CDR3 protein: CASSLVVGTDTQYF; CDR3 DNA: TGTGCCAGCAGCCTAGTAGTTGGGACAGATACGCAGTATTTT
D gene: TRBD1; CDR3 length: 14; clone size: NA; J gene: TRBJ1-4; V gene: TRBV5-1; CDR3 protein: CASRLRGANEKLFF; CDR3 DNA: TGCGCCAGCAGACTCAGGGGGGCTAATGAAAAACTGTTTTTT
D gene: NA; CDR3 length: 15; clone size: NA; J gene: TRBJ2-7; V gene: TRBV6-5; CDR3 protein: CASSFVAGAPYEQYF; CDR3 DNA: TGTGCCAGCAGTTTCGTTGCGGGGGCACCCTACGAGCAGTACTTC
D gene: NA; CDR3 length: 11; clone size: few; J gene: TRBJ1-2; V gene: TRBV2; CDR3 protein: CASLSLNGYTF; CDR3 DNA: TGTGCCAGTCTCTCCTTAAATGGCTACACCTTC
D gene: NA; CDR3 length: 13; clone size: NA; J gene: TRBJ2-7; V gene: TRBV30; CDR3 protein: CAWIALGSYEQYF; CDR3 DNA: TGTGCCTGGATCGCCCTGGGGAGCTACGAGCAGTACTTC
D gene: TRBD1; CDR3 length: 16; clone size: NA; J gene: TRBJ2-7; V gene: TRBV4-1; CDR3 protein: CASSQAPPDRAYEQYF; CDR3 DNA: TGCGCCAGCAGCCAAGCCCCTCCCGACAGGGCCTACGAGCAGTACTTC
D gene: NA; CDR3 length: 14; clone size: NA; J gene: TRBJ1-1; V gene: TRBV7-2; CDR3 protein: CASSLGGGSTEAFF; CDR3 DNA: TGTGCCAGCAGCTTAGGGGGAGGGAGCACTGAAGCTTTCTTT
D gene: TRBD1; CDR3 length: 15; clone size: NA; J gene: TRBJ1-3; V gene: TRBV4-2; CDR3 protein: CASSQGAGGRNTIYF; CDR3 DNA: TGTGCCAGCAGCCAAGGGGCAGGGGGCAGAAACACCATATATTTT
D gene: NA; CDR3 length: 14; clone size: NA; J gene: TRBJ2-3; V gene: TRBV18; CDR3 protein: CASSSLASSDTQYF; CDR3 DNA: TGTGCCAGCTCATCACTAGCTTCTTCAGATACGCAGTATTTT
D gene: NA; CDR3 length: 12; clone size: NA; J gene: TRBJ1-1; V gene: TRBV11-3; CDR3 protein: CASSLGDTEAFF; CDR3 DNA: TGTGCCAGCAGCTTAGGGGACACTGAAGCTTTCTTT
D gene: TRBD2; CDR3 length: 17; clone size: NA; J gene: TRBJ2-3; V gene: TRBV7-9; CDR3 protein: CASSLGLAGEITDTQYF; CDR3 DNA: TGTGCCAGCAGCTTAGGTCTAGCGGGGGAAATCACAGATACGCAGTATTTT
D gene: NA; CDR3 length: 13; clone size: NA; J gene: TRBJ2-3; V gene: TRBV11-2; CDR3 protein: CASSLQNTDTQYF; CDR3 DNA: TGTGCCAGCAGCTTGCAGAACACAGATACGCAGTATTTT
D gene: TRBD2; CDR3 length: 15; clone size: NA; J gene: TRBJ2-5; V gene: TRBV7-2; CDR3 protein: CASSLVSGGQETQYF; CDR3 DNA: TGTGCCAGCAGCTTAGTAAGCGGGGGGCAAGAGACCCAGTACTTC
D gene: NA; CDR3 length: 16; clone size: NA; J gene: TRBJ1-2; V gene: TRBV5-6; CDR3 protein: CASSLNFGSPPDGYTF; CDR3 DNA: TGTGCCAGCAGCTTAAATTTTGGGAGTCCCCCCGATGGCTACACCTTC
D gene: NA; CDR3 length: 15; clone size: NA; J gene: TRBJ1-4; V gene: TRBV4-3; CDR3 protein: CASSQVRGASEKLFF; CDR3 DNA: TGCGCCAGCAGCCAAGTCCGGGGGGCGTCGGAAAAACTGTTTTTT
D gene: TRBD2; CDR3 length: 15; clone size: NA; J gene: TRBJ2-1; V gene: TRBV30; CDR3 protein: CAWSTKGRVRNEQFF; CDR3 DNA: TGTGCCTGGAGTACTAAAGGGAGGGTAAGGAATGAGCAGTTCTTC
D gene: TRBD2; CDR3 length: 17; clone size: once; J gene: TRBJ2-4; V gene: TRBV7-8; CDR3 protein: CASSLRRRGGVQNIQYF; CDR3 DNA: TGTGCCAGCAGCCTCCGTCGGCGGGGGGGCGTCCAAAACATTCAGTACTTC
D gene: NA; CDR3 length: 12; clone size: NA; J gene: TRBJ2-3; V gene: TRBV29-1; CDR3 protein: CSVDYTADTQYF; CDR3 DNA: TGCAGCGTTGACTACACGGCAGATACGCAGTATTTT
D gene: NA; CDR3 length: 13; clone size: NA; J gene: TRBJ2-2; V gene: TRBV10-3; CDR3 protein: CAISSRGSGELFF; CDR3 DNA: TGTGCCATCAGTTCCCGGGGAAGCGGGGAGCTGTTTTTT
D gene: TRBD2; CDR3 length: 16; clone size: NA; J gene: TRBJ2-3; V gene: TRBV6-9; CDR3 protein: CASSYGASGVTDTQYF; CDR3 DNA: TGTGCCAGCAGTTATGGGGCAAGCGGGGTCACAGATACGCAGTATTTT
D gene: NA; CDR3 length: 12; clone size: NA; J gene: TRBJ1-5; V gene: TRBV28; CDR3 protein: CASYVSNQPQHF; CDR3 DNA: TGTGCCTCCTACGTTAGCAATCAGCCCCAGCATTTT
D gene: NA; CDR3 length: 15; clone size: NA; J gene: TRBJ2-5; V gene: TRBV9; CDR3 protein: CASSPTTKVGETQYF; CDR3 DNA: TGTGCCAGCAGCCCTACGACGAAGGTGGGAGAGACCCAGTACTTC
D gene: NA; CDR3 length: 14; clone size: once; J gene: TRBJ1-4; V gene: TRBV6-1; CDR3 protein: CASGASPSVQKLFF; CDR3 DNA: TGTGCCAGCGGGGCGAGCCCGTCGGTACAAAAACTGTTTTTT
D gene: TRBD2; CDR3 length: 16; clone size: NA; J gene: TRBJ2-7; V gene: TRBV28; CDR3 protein: CASSPGVASGGYEQYF; CDR3 DNA: TGTGCCAGCAGTCCCGGGGTGGCTAGCGGGGGCTACGAGCAGTACTTC
D gene: NA; CDR3 length: 15; clone size: NA; J gene: TRBJ1-3; V gene: TRBV19; CDR3 protein: CASSMGASSGNTIYF; CDR3 DNA: TGTGCCAGTAGTATGGGGGCGAGCTCTGGAAACACCATATATTTT
D gene: TRBD1; CDR3 length: 13; clone size: NA; J gene: TRBJ2-5; V gene: TRBV6-5; CDR3 protein: CASRTGKKETQYF; CDR3 DNA: TGTGCCAGCAGGACAGGGAAGAAAGAGACCCAGTACTTC
D gene: NA; CDR3 length: 13; clone size: once; J gene: TRBJ1-5; V gene: TRBV27; CDR3 protein: CASSLWVNQPQHF; CDR3 DNA: TGTGCCAGCAGTTTATGGGTAAATCAGCCCCAGCATTTT
D gene: NA; CDR3 length: 13; clone size: NA; J gene: TRBJ1-2; V gene: TRBV6-6; CDR3 protein: CASSYGQTGGYTF; CDR3 DNA: TGTGCCAGCAGTTACGGGCAGACGGGTGGCTACACCTTC
D gene: TRBD1; CDR3 length: 14; clone size: NA; J gene: TRBJ1-6; V gene: TRBV6-5; CDR3 protein: CASSRQGVGSPLHF; CDR3 DNA: TGTGCCAGCAGTCGACAGGGGGTGGGTTCACCCCTCCACTTT
D gene: NA; CDR3 length: 14; clone size: few; J gene: TRBJ2-1; V gene: TRBV7-9; CDR3 protein: CASSLAPNYNEQFF; CDR3 DNA: TGTGCCAGCAGCCTAGCCCCAAACTACAATGAGCAGTTCTTC
D gene: TRBD1; CDR3 length: 13; clone size: once; J gene: TRBJ1-4; V gene: TRBV30; CDR3 protein: CACTDRVDEKLFF; CDR3 DNA: TGTGCCTGCACAGACAGGGTCGATGAAAAACTGTTTTTT
D gene: NA; CDR3 length: 11; clone size: NA; J gene: TRBJ1-1; V gene: TRBV20-1; CDR3 protein: CSARVDPEAFF; CDR3 DNA: TGCAGTGCTAGAGTGGACCCTGAAGCTTTCTTT
D gene: NA; CDR3 length: 14; clone size: NA; J gene: TRBJ1-5; V gene: TRBV11-2; CDR3 protein: CASSLGIPNQPQHF; CDR3 DNA: TGTGCCAGCAGCTTAGGGATACCGAATCAGCCCCAGCATTTT
D gene: NA; CDR3 length: 15; clone size: NA; J gene: TRBJ2-1; V gene: TRBV7-2; CDR3 protein: CASSLYRDLGNEQFF; CDR3 DNA: TGTGCCAGCAGCCTATACAGGGATTTGGGAAATGAGCAGTTCTTC